The clone carrying this TCR beta chain was recorded many times. Its antigen is unidentified. TCRdb passed the 5' RACE reads through MiXCR, listing each CDR3 protein once. In the table there are 130,000 or so distinct CDR3 sequences, about 6.4% of which are singletons. CDR1 SGHAT and CDR2 FQNNGV come from the germline V gene. Trimming took 0 bases from V and 4 from J, leaving 9 bases between them. This CDR3 spans 14 amino acids. These data come from a study of CD8 T cells in ankylosing spondylitis. Overall study results and limits: Ankylosing spondylitis blood appeared to carry a characteristic TCR beta motif of several highly homologous variants.

The chain carries TRBV11-2 and TRBJ1-1; no reliable D call. The specimen was blood, either unsorted or a sorted T cell fraction (not recorded which). This TCR derives from a male donor with ankylosing spondylitis or in good health (not recorded which). CDR3 coding DNA: TGTGCCAGCAGCTTAGACTCTGCTGTCACTGAAGCTTTCTTT. Residues: CASSLDSAVTEAFF.